This T cell receptor (beta chain) was documented in a study of cytomegalovirus exposure and HLA in healthy donors. Produced via immunoSEQ multiplex PCR; TCRdb's table is partial and in-frame only. Of about 120,000 clones listed, about 84% are singletons. This CDR3 has 15 residues. CDR1 is SGDLS, CDR2 YYNGEE, per germline. V was clipped by 0 bases and J by 2 bases, with 10 bases between them. Study findings and constraints: TCR beta chains numbering about 160 were designated cytomegalovirus-associated. Under in vitro conditions, a few CMV-associated chains were confirmed as specific for CMV antigens. Using the classifier, cytomegalovirus status was reportedly diagnosed with high specificity and sensitivity.

Concerning this clone itself: What it binds is unknown.

This receptor was taken from a man younger than 35 in good health and CMV-seronegative. The J gene is TRBJ2-3, the V gene TRBV9; perhaps TRBD2 as D (5 bases). The material sequenced was PBMCs. The CDR3 sequence is CASSVAAVDTDTQYF. The CDR3 DNA sequence: TGTGCCAGCAGCGTAGCAGCGGTCGACACAGATACGCAGTATTTT.